These 5 T cell receptor beta chains came from one sample sequenced in a study of shared clonotypes between healthy human individuals (TCRdb year 2020). The library was produced with the immunoSEQ multiplex PCR assay. Not all clones reach the TCRdb copy of this immuneACCESS table, which keeps in-frame sequences only. Checked studies attribute under half of the gap to unresolved V genes and leave the rest unexplained. The table for this sample lists under 2.5 million clones; around 92% of them were counted only once. The top ten clones comprise around 0.35% of the sample. What was sequenced was naive CD4+ T cells from PBMCs. What this sample's cell subset or site label stands for: CD45RA+ positively selected. Receptors originate from a man aged 18 to 35 in good health. Some clones in this sample may be carry-over from other donors' samples.

V is TRBV6-1 and J is TRBJ2-3; possibly TRBD1 or TRBD2 for D (5 bases each). In germline, CDR1 is MNHNS, CDR2 SASEGT. Trimming left V 10 bases short and J 4 bases short, with 18 bases between. This CDR3 region has 14 residues. CDR3: CATLKGPHPDTQYF. The CDR3 nucleotides read TGTGCCACCCTAAAGGGACCGCACCCAGATACGCAGTATTTT.

The chain has TRBV5-1 and TRBJ1-1; possible D gene TRBD1, 6 bases. This CDR3 has 15 residues. Trimming stripped 4 bases from V and 3 bases from J, with 16 bases between. The germline gives CDR1 SGHRS, CDR2 YFSETQ. The CDR3, as DNA: TGCGCCAGCAGCCCGAAGGGGCCAGGGGACACTGAAGCTTTCTTT. Protein sequence: CASSPKGPGDTEAFF.

The V and J genes are TRBV28 and TRBJ2-5; D is uncertain. The CDR3 is 13 residues long. CDR1 and CDR2 (germline): MDHEN, SYDVKM. V dropped 4 bases and J dropped 2 bases, with 8 bases sitting between them. CDR3 in DNA: TGTGCCAGCAGTTATGGACCACAAGAGACCCAGTACTTC. This translates into CASSYGPQETQYF.

About this clone itself: The identical CDR3 is also encoded by other nucleotide sequences in the sample. The chain links TRBV5-1 to TRBJ1-1; possibly TRBD1 for D (5 bases). Germline CDR1 and CDR2: SGHRS and YFSETQ. V lost 2 bases and J 1 base, leaving 9 bases between the germline ends. The CDR3 covers 14 residues. The CDR3 coding sequence is TGCGCCAGCAGCTTACAGGTCCCGAACACTGAAGCTTTCTTT. Translating gives CASSLQVPNTEAFF.

The chain recombines TRBV18 with TRBJ2-7; D might be TRBD1 (5 bases). Looked up from germline, CDR1 is KGHSH and CDR2 is LQKENI. This CDR3 comprises 16 residues. Trimming pared 4 bases from V and 2 bases from J, leaving 18 bases between. Written as DNA, the CDR3 is TGTGCCAGCTCACGCGGACAACTACTCGCTGCCTACGAGCAGTACTTC. Amino acid sequence: CASSRGQLLAAYEQYF.